This passage covers 9 T cell receptor beta chains from one sample sequenced in a study of identical twins. MiXCR, run by TCRdb on the 5' RACE reads, gives a single entry per CDR3 protein. This sample has about 240,000 distinct CDR3 sequences, with about 10% found just once. Material for sequencing was memory T cells sorted from blood. Every receptor here comes from a man aged 50 or older in good health.

This clonotype has ten or more counts. Written as DNA, the CDR3 is TGTGCCAGCACACCGAGGCGGTCTAGCACAGATACGCAGTATTTT. Translation: CASTPRRSSTDTQYF. This chain connects TRBV7-2 to TRBJ2-3; unclear D gene. The CDR3 has 15 residues. V lost 7 bases and J 0 bases, leaving 14 bases between the germline ends. Looked up from germline, CDR1 is SGHTA and CDR2 is FQGNSA.

Comments on this clonotype: Because the CDR3 is missing its conserved closing phenylalanine or tryptophan, this is likely a read error. The V call is TRBV12-3 or TRBV12-4, the J call TRBJ1-1; no clear D. Trimming shortened V by 1 base and J by 4 bases, and 1 base separated the two germline ends. This CDR3 is built from 11 residues. The chain's CDR3 is CASSLGTEAFI. The DNA of the CDR3 is TGTGCCAGCAGTTTAGGCACTGAAGCTTTCATT.

The genes are TRBV28 and TRBJ2-1; possibly TRBD1 or TRBD2 for D (5 bases each). From germline, CDR1 is MDHEN and CDR2 SYDVKM. CDR3 length: 13 residues. The V and J ends lost 11 bases and 0 bases respectively, with 11 bases between them. DNA of the CDR3: TGTGCCTCCTCGGGGCTCTCCTACAATGAGCAGTTCTTC. It is translated as CASSGLSYNEQFF.

DNA for the CDR3: TGTGCCACCAGTGATTTTAGCATTCGGACAGGGGAGACCCAGTACTTC. Amino acid sequence: CATSDFSIRTGETQYF. This chain links TRBV24-1 with TRBJ2-5; TRBD1 matches at 8 bases. The V segment lost 1 base and the J segment 5 bases; nucleotides outside the gene matches: 8. CDR1 and CDR2 from the germline V gene are KGHDR and SFDVKD. The CDR3 is 16 amino acids.

The table lists this clonotype with many counts. The J gene is TRBJ2-3, the V gene TRBV20-1; the D is unclear. There are 12 residues in the CDR3. The V gene's germline CDR1 is DFQATT and CDR2 SNEGSKA (reference sequence). The germline V and J ends were trimmed by 2 bases and 4 bases, with 7 bases remaining between them. CDR3: CSARRLSDTQYF. DNA for the CDR3: TGCAGTGCTAGAAGGTTATCAGATACGCAGTATTTT.

The rearrangement links TRBV7-2 to TRBJ2-2; D remains ambiguous. Germline V gene data show CDR1 as SGHTA and CDR2 as FQGNSA. V lost 7 bases and J lost 0, with 12 bases in between. The CDR3 has 15 residues. The CDR3 reads CASTLRFSNTGELFF. CDR3 bases: TGTGCCAGCACCCTGAGGTTTTCGAACACCGGGGAGCTGTTTTTT. Full variable domain (missing parts from reference TRBV7-2 and TRBJ2-2): GAGVSQSPSNKVTEKGKDVELRCDPISGHTALYWYRQSLGQGLEFLIYFQGNSAPDKSGLPSDRFSAERTGGSVSTLTIQRTQQEDSAVYLCASTLRFSNTGELFFGEGSRLTVL.

About this clonotype itself: One end of the junction is discordant with germline, which a read error may explain. The chain joins TRBV4-3 to TRBJ2-5; no reliable D call. The length of the CDR3 is 18 residues. Germline V gives CDR1 LGHNA, CDR2 YSLEER. The CDR3 region is CASSQALPWGLYQETQYF. For the CDR3, the DNA is TGCGCCAGCAGTCAAGCCCTGCCTTGGGGTTTGTACCAAGAGACCCAGTACTTC.

This clonotype was counted only a few times. One junction end disagrees with the germline gene, perhaps due to a read error. This rearrangement joins TRBV4-3 to TRBJ2-3; 7 bases fit TRBD1. From germline, CDR1 is LGHNA and CDR2 YSLEER. This CDR3 is built from 17 residues. The CDR3 loop is CASSQAPAGGSTDAQYF. The CDR3 DNA reads TGCGCCAGCAGCCAAGCGCCCGCAGGGGGAAGCACAGATGCGCAGTATTTT.

This clonotype came up many times. The chain links TRBV29-1 to TRBJ2-5; D is perhaps TRBD1 or TRBD2 (6 bases each). The CDR3 has 14 residues. V was clipped by 4 bases and J by 4 bases, with 16 bases between them. Germline CDR1 is SQVTM and CDR2 is ANQGSEA. The DNA of the CDR3 is TGCAGCGTTGGCACAGGGACTGGGGCAGAGACCCAGTACTTC. This translates into CSVGTGTGAETQYF.